The clone carrying this TCR beta chain appeared a few times. In TCRdb, the RACE reads were re-called with MiXCR into one record per CDR3 protein. In the table there are fewer than 100,000 distinct CDR3 sequences, roughly 12% of which are singletons. The record originates from a study of human T cells and chemical hapten exposure. The time point: patch test 1, 2 weeks after DPC sensitization. Treatment denoted: therapeutic diphenylcyclopropenone sensitization with weekly scalp DPC. The study drew its donors from alopecia patients who were 18 to 70 years old and suitable for DPC. The V end lost 4 bases, the J end lost 6 bases, and 17 bases lay between the germline ends. This CDR3 is 14 amino acids long. Germline CDR1 is DFQATT and CDR2 is SNEGSKA (reference sequence).

This chain connects TRBV20-1 to TRBJ2-3, with unresolved D. This clonotype was sampled from a woman aged 55-69 years with alopecia areata. Some clones in this sample may be carry-over from other donors' samples. Specimen: whole blood, collected in connection with sensitization to the hapten diphenylcyclopropenone (DPC). The CDR3 spells CSAKYSLLSDTQYF. DNA of the CDR3: TGCAGTGCTAAGTATAGCCTCCTTTCGGATACGCAGTATTTT.